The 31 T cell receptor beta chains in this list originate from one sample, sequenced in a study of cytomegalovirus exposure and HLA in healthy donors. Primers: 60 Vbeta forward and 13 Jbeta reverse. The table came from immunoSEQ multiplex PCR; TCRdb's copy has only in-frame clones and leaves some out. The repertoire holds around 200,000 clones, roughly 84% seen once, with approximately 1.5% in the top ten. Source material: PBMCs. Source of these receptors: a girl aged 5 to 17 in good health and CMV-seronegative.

The CDR3: CSVDVGMGNEKLFF. CDR3 DNA sequence: TGCAGCGTTGATGTCGGGATGGGGAATGAAAAACTGTTTTTT. The rearrangement links TRBV29-1 to TRBJ1-4; no clear D gene. From germline, CDR1 is SQVTM and CDR2 ANQGSEA. There are 14 residues in the CDR3. Between the trimmed V and J ends, which lost 3 bases and 5 bases, there was a span of 13 bases.

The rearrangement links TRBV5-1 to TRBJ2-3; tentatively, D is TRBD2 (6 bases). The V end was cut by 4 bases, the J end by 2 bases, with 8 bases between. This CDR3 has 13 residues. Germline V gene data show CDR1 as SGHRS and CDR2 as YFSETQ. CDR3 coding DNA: TGCGCCAGCAGCGGGGGGTCCACAGATACGCAGTATTTT. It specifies CASSGGSTDTQYF.

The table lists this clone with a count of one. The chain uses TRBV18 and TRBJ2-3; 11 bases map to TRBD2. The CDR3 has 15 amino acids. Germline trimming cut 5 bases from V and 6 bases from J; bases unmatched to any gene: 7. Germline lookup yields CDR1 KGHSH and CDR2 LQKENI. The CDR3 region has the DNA TGTGCCAGCTCATCGACTAGCGGGACCCATGATACGCAGTATTTT. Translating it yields CASSSTSGTHDTQYF.

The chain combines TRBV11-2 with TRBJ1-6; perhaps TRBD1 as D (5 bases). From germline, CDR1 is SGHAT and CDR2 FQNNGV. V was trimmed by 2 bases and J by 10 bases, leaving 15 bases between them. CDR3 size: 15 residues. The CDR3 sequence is CASSLTREVGSPLHF. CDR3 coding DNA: TGTGCCAGCAGCTTAACCAGGGAGGTGGGATCACCCCTCCACTTT.

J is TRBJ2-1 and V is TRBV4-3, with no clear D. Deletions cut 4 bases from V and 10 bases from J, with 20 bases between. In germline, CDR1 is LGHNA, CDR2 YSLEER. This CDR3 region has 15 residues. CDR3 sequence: CASSPRDKLYREQFF. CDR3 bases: TGCGCCAGCAGCCCGCGAGATAAGCTGTATCGGGAGCAGTTCTTC.

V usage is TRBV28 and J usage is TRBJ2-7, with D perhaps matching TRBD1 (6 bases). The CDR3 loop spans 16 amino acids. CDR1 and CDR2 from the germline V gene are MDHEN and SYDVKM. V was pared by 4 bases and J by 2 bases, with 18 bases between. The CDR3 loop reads CASSSARQVLAYEQYF. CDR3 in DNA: TGTGCCAGCAGTTCGGCCCGACAGGTCCTAGCCTACGAGCAGTACTTC.

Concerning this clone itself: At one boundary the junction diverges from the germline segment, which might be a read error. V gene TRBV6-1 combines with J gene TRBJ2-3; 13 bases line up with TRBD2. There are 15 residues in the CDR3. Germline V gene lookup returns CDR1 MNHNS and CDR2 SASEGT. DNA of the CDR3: TGTGCCAGCAGGGAAGGACTAGCGGGGGTAGATACGCAGTATTTT. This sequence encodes CASREGLAGVDTQYF.

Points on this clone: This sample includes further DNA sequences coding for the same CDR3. The CDR3 spells CASSLFQEDNEKLFF. CDR3 DNA: TGTGCCAGCAGTTTATTCCAGGAAGATAATGAAAAACTGTTTTTT. The chain joins TRBV28 to TRBJ1-4, with no clear D. V shed 1 base and J shed 4 bases, with 10 bases lying between them. Germline values: CDR1 MDHEN, CDR2 SYDVKM. CDR3 length: 15 residues.

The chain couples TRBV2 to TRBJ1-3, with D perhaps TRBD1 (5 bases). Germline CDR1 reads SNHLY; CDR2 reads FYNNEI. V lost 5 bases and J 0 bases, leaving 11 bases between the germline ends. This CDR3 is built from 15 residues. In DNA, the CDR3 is TGTGCCAGCAGTACTATGGGGCACTCTGGAAACACCATATATTTT. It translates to CASSTMGHSGNTIYF.

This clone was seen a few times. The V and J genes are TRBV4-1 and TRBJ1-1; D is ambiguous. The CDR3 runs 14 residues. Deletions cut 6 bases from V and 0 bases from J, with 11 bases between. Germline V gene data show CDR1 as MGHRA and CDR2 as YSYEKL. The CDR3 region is CASRLTYLNTEAFF. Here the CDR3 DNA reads TGCGCCAGCAGACTGACATACTTGAACACTGAAGCTTTCTTT.

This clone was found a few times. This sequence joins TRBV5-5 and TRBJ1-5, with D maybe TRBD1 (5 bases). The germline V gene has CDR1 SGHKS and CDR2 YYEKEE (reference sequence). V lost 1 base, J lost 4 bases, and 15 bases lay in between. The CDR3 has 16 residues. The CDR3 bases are TGTGCCAGCAGCTTGATGGCGGCCGGGACTAATCAGCCCCAGCATTTT. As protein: CASSLMAAGTNQPQHF.

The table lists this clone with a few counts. This chain's CDR3 is CASSQERGESYEQYF. CDR3 DNA sequence: TGCGCCAGCAGCCAAGAGCGGGGGGAAAGCTACGAGCAGTACTTC. The chain employs TRBV4-1 and TRBJ2-7, with 8 positions matching TRBD2. Per germline, CDR1 MGHRA and CDR2 YSYEKL. CDR3 length: 15 amino acids. The junction had 4 bases not matched to a gene; V was cut back by 0 bases and J by 3 bases.

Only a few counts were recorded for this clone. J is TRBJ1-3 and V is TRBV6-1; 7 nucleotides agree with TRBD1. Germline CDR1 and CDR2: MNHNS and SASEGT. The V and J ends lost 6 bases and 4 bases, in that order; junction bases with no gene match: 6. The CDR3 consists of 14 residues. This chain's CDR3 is CASRRQGLGNTIYF. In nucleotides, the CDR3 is TGTGCCAGCAGGAGACAGGGTTTGGGAAACACCATATATTTT.

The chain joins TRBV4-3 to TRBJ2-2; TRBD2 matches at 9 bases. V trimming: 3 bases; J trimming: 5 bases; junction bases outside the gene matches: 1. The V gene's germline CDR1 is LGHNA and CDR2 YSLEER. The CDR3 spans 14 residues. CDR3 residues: CASSQGLATGELFF. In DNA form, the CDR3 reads TGCGCCAGCAGCCAGGGACTAGCAACCGGGGAGCTGTTTTTT.

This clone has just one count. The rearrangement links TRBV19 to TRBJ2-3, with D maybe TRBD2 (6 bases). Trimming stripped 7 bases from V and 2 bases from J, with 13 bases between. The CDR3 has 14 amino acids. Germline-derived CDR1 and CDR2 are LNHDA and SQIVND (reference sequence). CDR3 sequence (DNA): TGTGCCAGTACCTCGCTAGCGAACACAGATACGCAGTATTTT. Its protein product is CASTSLANTDTQYF.

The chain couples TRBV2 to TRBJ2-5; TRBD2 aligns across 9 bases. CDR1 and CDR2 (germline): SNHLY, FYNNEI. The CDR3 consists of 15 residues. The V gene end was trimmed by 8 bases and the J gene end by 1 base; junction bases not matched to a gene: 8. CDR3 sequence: CASVRTSGSQETQYF. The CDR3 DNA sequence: TGTGCCAGCGTCCGAACTAGCGGGTCCCAAGAGACCCAGTACTTC.

The CDR3 DNA reads TGTGCCAGCAGACAGGGCTATAATTCACCCCTCCACTTT. Its protein is CASRQGYNSPLHF. The V gene is TRBV28, the J gene TRBJ1-6, with a weak D call TRBD1 (6 bases). CDR3 size: 13 residues. Germline V CDR1 and CDR2: MDHEN, SYDVKM. V was clipped by 6 bases and J by 3 bases, with 6 bases between them.

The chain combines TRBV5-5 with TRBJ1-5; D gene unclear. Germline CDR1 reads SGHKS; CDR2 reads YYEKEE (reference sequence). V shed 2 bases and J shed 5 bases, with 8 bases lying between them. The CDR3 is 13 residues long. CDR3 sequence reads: CASSFGKDQPQHF. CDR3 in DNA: TGTGCCAGCAGCTTCGGGAAAGATCAGCCCCAGCATTTT. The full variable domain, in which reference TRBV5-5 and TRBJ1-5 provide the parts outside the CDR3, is DAGVTQSPTHLIKTRGQQVTLRCSPISGHKSVSWYQQVLGQGPQFIFQYYEKEERGRGNFPDRFSARQFPNYSSELNVNALLLGDSALYLCASSFGKDQPQHFGDGTRLSIL.

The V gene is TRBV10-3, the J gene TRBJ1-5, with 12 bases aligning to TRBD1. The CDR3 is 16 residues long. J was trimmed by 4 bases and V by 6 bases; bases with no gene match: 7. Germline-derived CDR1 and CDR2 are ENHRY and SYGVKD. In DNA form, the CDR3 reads TGTGCCATCAGCCTAGGGACAGGGGGCGTGAATCAGCCCCAGCATTTT. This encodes CAISLGTGGVNQPQHF.

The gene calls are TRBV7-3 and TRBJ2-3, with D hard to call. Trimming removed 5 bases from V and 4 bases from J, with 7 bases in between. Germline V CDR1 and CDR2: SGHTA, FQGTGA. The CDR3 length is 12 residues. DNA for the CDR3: TGTGCCAGCAGCCGTAATGCAGATACGCAGTATTTT. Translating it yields CASSRNADTQYF.

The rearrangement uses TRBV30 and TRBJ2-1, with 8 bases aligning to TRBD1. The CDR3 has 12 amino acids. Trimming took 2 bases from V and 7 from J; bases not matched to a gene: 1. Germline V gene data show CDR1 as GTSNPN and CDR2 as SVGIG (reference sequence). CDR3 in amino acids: CAWSRQGNEQFF. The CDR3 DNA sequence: TGTGCCTGGAGTAGACAGGGGAATGAGCAGTTCTTC.

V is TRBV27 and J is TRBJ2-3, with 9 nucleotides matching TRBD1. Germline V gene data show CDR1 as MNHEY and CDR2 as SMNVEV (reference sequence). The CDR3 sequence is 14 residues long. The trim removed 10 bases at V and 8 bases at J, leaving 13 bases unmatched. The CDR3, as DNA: TGTGCCACCAATTTACAGGGGGCGCGGGGTACGCAGTATTTT. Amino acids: CATNLQGARGTQYF.

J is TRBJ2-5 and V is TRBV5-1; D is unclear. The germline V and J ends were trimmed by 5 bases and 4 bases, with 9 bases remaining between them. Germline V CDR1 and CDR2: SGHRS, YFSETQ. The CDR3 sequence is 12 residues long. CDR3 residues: CASRTGGETQYF. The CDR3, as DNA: TGCGCCAGCAGAACGGGTGGAGAGACCCAGTACTTC.

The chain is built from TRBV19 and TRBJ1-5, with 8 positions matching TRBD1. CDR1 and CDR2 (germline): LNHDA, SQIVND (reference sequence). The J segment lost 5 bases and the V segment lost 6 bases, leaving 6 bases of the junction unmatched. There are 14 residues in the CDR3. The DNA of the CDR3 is TGTGCCAGTAGGGCTGGACAGGGAGATCAGCCCCAGCATTTT. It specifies CASRAGQGDQPQHF.

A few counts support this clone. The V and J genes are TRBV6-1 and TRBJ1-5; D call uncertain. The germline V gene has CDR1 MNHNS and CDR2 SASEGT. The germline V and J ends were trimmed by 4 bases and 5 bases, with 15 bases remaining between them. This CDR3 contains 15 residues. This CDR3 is CASSASQYLDQPQHF. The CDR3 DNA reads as TGTGCCAGCAGTGCCTCACAGTACCTTGATCAGCCCCAGCATTTT.

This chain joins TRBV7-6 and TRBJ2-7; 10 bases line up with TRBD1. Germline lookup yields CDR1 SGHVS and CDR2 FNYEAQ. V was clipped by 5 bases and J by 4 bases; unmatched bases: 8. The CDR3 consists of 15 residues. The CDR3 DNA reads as TGTGCCAGCAGCCAACCCCGGGACAGGGGTTACGAGCAGTACTTC. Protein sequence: CASSQPRDRGYEQYF.

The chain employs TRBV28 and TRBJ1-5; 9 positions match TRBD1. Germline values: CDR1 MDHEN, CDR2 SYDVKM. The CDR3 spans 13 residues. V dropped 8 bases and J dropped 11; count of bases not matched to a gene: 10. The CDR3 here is CASFAQGAKAQHF. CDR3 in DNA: TGTGCCAGCTTCGCACAGGGGGCCAAGGCCCAGCATTTT.

This CDR3 reads CATYVPGNTEAFF. The DNA for the CDR3 is TGTGCCACCTACGTCCCAGGGAACACTGAAGCTTTCTTT. The chain couples TRBV28 to TRBJ1-1; D gene ambiguous. Germline CDR1 MDHEN, CDR2 SYDVKM. This CDR3 contains 13 residues. With 10 bases removed from V and 1 base from J, the gap between germline ends came to 13 bases.

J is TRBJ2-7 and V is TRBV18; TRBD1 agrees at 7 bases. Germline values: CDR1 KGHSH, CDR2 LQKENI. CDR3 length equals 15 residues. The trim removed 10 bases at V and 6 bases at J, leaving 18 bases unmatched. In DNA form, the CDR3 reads TGTGCCAACTCGTCACAGGGGTTTACCCTCTCCGAGCAGTACTTC. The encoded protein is CANSSQGFTLSEQYF.

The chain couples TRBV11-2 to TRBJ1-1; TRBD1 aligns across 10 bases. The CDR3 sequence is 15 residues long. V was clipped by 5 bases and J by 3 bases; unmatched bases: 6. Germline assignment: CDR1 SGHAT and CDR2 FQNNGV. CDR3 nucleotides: TGTGCCAGCAGCGACGGACAGGGGGAAGACACTGAAGCTTTCTTT. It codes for CASSDGQGEDTEAFF.

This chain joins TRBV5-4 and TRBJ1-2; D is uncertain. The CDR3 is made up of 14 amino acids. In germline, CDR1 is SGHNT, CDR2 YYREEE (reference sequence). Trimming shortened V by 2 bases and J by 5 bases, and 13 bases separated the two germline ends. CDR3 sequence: CASSLEGRGYGYTF. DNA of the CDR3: TGTGCCAGCAGCTTAGAAGGGCGGGGTTATGGCTACACCTTC.